These 20 T cell receptor beta chains were all obtained from the same sample, sequenced in a study of OX40 agonist ivuxolimab in advanced cancers. Sequenced by immunoSEQ multiplex PCR; TCRdb stores in-frame clones only, minus some. The top ten clones hold about a sixth of a sample with approximately 28,000 clones, 80% to 85% of them seen once. Sequencing used CD4+ or CD8+ T cells sorted from blood, obtained in a trial of the OX40 agonist ivuxolimab. The receptors here all came from an adult with an advanced solid tumor such as melanoma, head and neck, liver or kidney cancer.

J is TRBJ1-1 and V is TRBV7-2; D not certain. The germline V gene encodes CDR1 SGHTA and CDR2 FQGNSA. This CDR3 is built from 11 residues. Trimming removed 1 base at V and 5 bases at J, with 2 bases between. This CDR3 is CASSLGTEAFF. In DNA form, the CDR3 reads TGTGCCAGCAGCTTAGGGACTGAAGCTTTCTTT.

J is TRBJ1-2 and V is TRBV9, with D possibly matching TRBD1 (5 bases). The CDR3 is made up of 13 amino acids. V was clipped by 6 bases and J by 8 bases, with 17 bases between them. Germline V lookup: CDR1 SGDLS, CDR2 YYNGEE. Here the CDR3 DNA reads TGTGCCAGCAATAGGGGACTGGCCAACGGCTACACCTTC. Translated: CASNRGLANGYTF.

The CDR3 DNA sequence: TGTGCCAGCAGCATAGGACAGGGAATGAACACTGAAGCTTTCTTT. Amino acid sequence: CASSIGQGMNTEAFF. The chain has TRBV5-6 and TRBJ1-1, with 8 bases fitting TRBD1. Germline V CDR1 and CDR2: SGHDT, YYEEEE. The ends lost 4 bases at V and 0 bases at J; junction bases unmatched: 5. The CDR3 is made up of 15 amino acids.

This sequence joins TRBV29-1 and TRBJ2-7; 8 bases fit TRBD2. The ends lost 0 bases at V and 2 bases at J; junction bases unmatched: 3. Germline CDR1 reads SQVTM; CDR2 reads ANQGSEA. The CDR3 runs 14 residues. This CDR3 reads CSVEDGREAYEQYF. Written as DNA, the CDR3 is TGCAGCGTTGAAGATGGGCGGGAGGCCTACGAGCAGTACTTC.

This clone was recorded once. The V gene is TRBV11-2, the J gene TRBJ2-5, with D perhaps assigned TRBD1 or TRBD2 (5 bases each). CDR3 size: 14 residues. CDR1 and CDR2 from the germline V gene are SGHAT and FQNNGV. The V and J ends lost 4 bases and 5 bases respectively, with 14 bases between them. CDR3 in amino acids: CASSSVGWGETQYF. The CDR3 nucleotides read TGTGCCAGCAGCTCGGTCGGTTGGGGGGAGACCCAGTACTTC.

The chain combines TRBV21-1 with TRBJ2-5; TRBD2, as called in the table, went unchecked against the DNA. TRBV21-1 has pseudogene status. The CDR3 has 13 residues. The CDR3 DNA reads TGTGCCAGCAGCGGGAGGGTTCGGGAGACCCAGTACTTC. Protein sequence: CASSGRVRETQYF.

The sample holds a few counts of this clone. The genes are TRBV10-3 and TRBJ1-1; D is uncertain. The CDR3 is 12 amino acids. CDR1 is ENHRY, CDR2 SYGVKD, per germline. The ends were cut back, 11 bases at V and 1 base at J, with 11 bases in the middle. The CDR3 DNA sequence: TGTGCCTCCTTGGGTCCGAACACTGAAGCTTTCTTT. This translates into CASLGPNTEAFF.

This clone was picked up a small number of times. V usage is TRBV29-1 and J usage is TRBJ2-3, with TRBD2 matching 8 bases. The CDR3 has 16 residues. The ends lost 6 bases at V and 4 bases at J; junction bases unmatched: 15. Germline values: CDR1 SQVTM, CDR2 ANQGSEA. CDR3 region: CSVRGGTSGNSDTQYF. The CDR3 region has the DNA TGCAGCGTCAGGGGAGGTACTAGCGGAAATTCAGATACGCAGTATTTT.

This clone was observed once. The CDR3 spells CASSGGGSTDTQYF. The DNA for the CDR3 is TGTGCCAGCAGCGGGGGGGGAAGCACAGATACGCAGTATTTT. This chain connects TRBV7-2 to TRBJ2-3, with TRBD2 matching 7 bases. This CDR3 is 14 amino acids long. Germline V CDR1 and CDR2: SGHTA, FQGNSA. V lost 5 bases, J lost 0 bases, and 2 bases stayed unmatched. The full variable domain, rest sourced from reference TRBV7-2 and TRBJ2-3, is GAGVSQSPSNKVTEKGKDVELRCDPISGHTALYWYRQSLGQGLEFLIYFQGNSAPDKSGLPSDRFSAERTGGSVSTLTIQRTQQEDSAVYLCASSGGGSTDTQYFGPGTRLTVL.

V and J are TRBV14 and TRBJ1-6; 9 bases are a match to TRBD1. Germline V gives CDR1 SGHDN, CDR2 FVKESK. V dropped 3 bases and J dropped 0; count of bases not matched to a gene: 6. CDR3 length: 18 amino acids. The CDR3 spells CASSHGTGRNSYNSPLHF. CDR3 in DNA: TGTGCCAGCAGCCACGGGACAGGGAGAAACTCCTATAATTCACCCCTCCACTTT. The entire variable domain, with the rest obtained from reference TRBV14 and TRBJ1-6, is as follows: EAGVTQFPSHSVIEKGQTVTLRCDPISGHDNLYWYRRVMGKEIKFLLHFVKESKQDESGMPNNRFLAERTGGTYSTLKVQPAELEDSGVYFCASSHGTGRNSYNSPLHFGNGTRLTVT.

The V call is TRBV27, the J call TRBJ2-7; D assignment may be TRBD1 or TRBD2 (5 bases each). The CDR3 is 13 residues long. Germline V gene data show CDR1 as MNHEY and CDR2 as SMNVEV (reference sequence). Trimming stripped 6 bases from V and 5 bases from J, with 14 bases between. DNA for the CDR3: TGTGCCAGCAGCGGGACCGGGCCCCACGAGCAGTACTTC. As protein: CASSGTGPHEQYF.

The chain employs TRBV6-5 and TRBJ1-1; no clear D. Per germline, CDR1 MNHEY and CDR2 SVGAGI. The ends were cut back, 0 bases at V and 0 bases at J, with 8 bases in the middle. The CDR3 length is 15 residues. CDR3 in amino acids: CASSYSLALNTEAFF. CDR3 coding DNA: TGTGCCAGCAGTTACTCCTTGGCCCTGAACACTGAAGCTTTCTTT.

This rearrangement joins TRBV6-5 to TRBJ1-2; D possibly corresponds to TRBD1 (5 bases). Germline V gene data show CDR1 as MNHEY and CDR2 as SVGAGI. The V end was cut by 7 bases, the J end by 2 bases, with 17 bases between. The CDR3 spans 15 residues. The CDR3 DNA reads TGTGCCAGCACCCCCTTTGGGGGTGGGAACTATGGCTACACCTTC. Amino acid sequence: CASTPFGGGNYGYTF.

Turning to this clone: This sample also contains other DNA sequences that code for the same CDR3. The chain joins TRBV29-1 to TRBJ2-3, with 13 bases aligning to TRBD2. The CDR3 sequence is 17 residues long. Germline CDR1 SQVTM, CDR2 ANQGSEA. V trimming: 0 bases; J trimming: 1 base; junction bases outside the gene matches: 4. The CDR3 sequence: CSVEDQLAGGRTDTQYF. DNA of the CDR3: TGCAGCGTTGAAGATCAACTAGCGGGGGGGCGCACAGATACGCAGTATTTT.

The CDR3 DNA is TGTGCCAGCAGTTTTGGGGGTTTTAAGTACACTGAAGCTTTCTTT. It codes for CASSFGGFKYTEAFF. The chain combines TRBV27 with TRBJ1-1; a weak D match, TRBD1 (5 bases). CDR3 length: 15 residues. CDR1 and CDR2 (germline): MNHEY, SMNVEV (reference sequence). The V and J ends lost 3 bases and 3 bases respectively, with 14 bases between them.

This clone was picked up a small number of times. The CDR3 is CASSLRIYRGGGNTEAFF. The CDR3 nucleotides read TGTGCCAGCAGCTTGAGGATATACAGGGGCGGGGGGAACACTGAAGCTTTCTTT. The rearrangement joins TRBV11-2 to TRBJ1-1; 7 bases match TRBD1. This CDR3 contains 18 residues. The germline CDR1 and CDR2 sequences are SGHAT and FQNNGV. Trimming at V came to 3 bases and at J to 1 base, leaving 14 bases not matched to a gene.

This clone was found a few times. The chain carries TRBV4-1 and TRBJ2-2; 14 positions agree with TRBD2. Germline V gives CDR1 MGHRA, CDR2 YSYEKL. Trimming removed 4 bases from V and 5 bases from J; junction bases left unmatched: 6. The CDR3 sequence is 17 residues long. The CDR3 is CASSLTSGGALTGELFF. CDR3 nucleotides: TGCGCCAGCAGCCTGACTAGCGGGGGGGCGTTGACCGGGGAGCTGTTTTTT.

This clone was observed a few times. The gene calls are TRBV9 and TRBJ2-3, with 12 bases that match TRBD2. V gave up 3 bases and J gave up 5 bases; unmatched junction bases: 4. The germline gives CDR1 SGDLS, CDR2 YYNGEE. The length of the CDR3 is 15 residues. The CDR3 DNA reads as TGTGCCAGCAGCGCTAGCGGGAGGGCCTTAGATACGCAGTATTTT. Encoded protein: CASSASGRALDTQYF.

V is TRBV2 and J is TRBJ2-5, with D possibly TRBD1 on 6 matching bases. V was trimmed by 11 bases and J by 2 bases, leaving 18 bases between them. The CDR3 contains 14 residues. In germline, CDR1 is SNHLY, CDR2 FYNNEI. The DNA for the CDR3 is TGTGCCGGCCGACGCCGAGGGACACAAGAGACCCAGTACTTC. This translates into CAGRRRGTQETQYF.

The chain carries TRBV7-6 and TRBJ2-5; D might be TRBD1 (6 bases). The germline V gene has CDR1 SGHVS and CDR2 FNYEAQ. V lost 10 bases and J lost 5, with 20 bases in between. The CDR3 loop spans 14 amino acids. The CDR3 nucleotides read TGTGCCACCGGGGCCACAGGGATGGAGGAGACCCAGTACTTC. Translation: CATGATGMEETQYF.